Below, one T cell receptor beta chain is given with its context. This CDR3 comprises 15 residues. The ends lost 3 bases at V and 0 bases at J; junction bases unmatched: 2. Germline CDR1 and CDR2: SGDLS and YYNGEE. Repertoires were generated with immunoSEQ multiplex PCR, while TCRdb's copy carries only in-frame clones and drops some. The table shows 100,000 or so clones, with roughly 85% occurring only once. The sample comes from a study of blood T cell repertoires in COVID-19. The overall study: Spain, Italy and the United States supplied samples that represented acute and convalescent COVID-19. Sources were T cells, B-cell-depleted T cells, or PBMCs; the material itself was cDNA or gDNA.

Sequenced: peripheral blood. This sequence was found in a human donor in a cohort sampled during active COVID-19. The V call is TRBV9, the J call TRBJ1-4, with 7 bases fitting TRBD1. The CDR3 DNA is TGTGCCAGCAGCGCTGGACAGGCAACTAATGAAAAACTGTTTTTT. Translation gives CASSAGQATNEKLFF.